This TCR beta chain stems from a study of shared clonotypes between healthy human individuals. Over several immunoSEQ plates, each subset's genomic DNA was distributed in even portions. Clones were read by immunoSEQ multiplex PCR, and TCRdb kept only the in-frame ones, dropping some. Of 500,000 or so clones detected, about 96% appear once; the ten largest clones hold around 0.066%. Study conclusions and caveats: Naive CD4 clonotypes overlapped across a handful of donors at roughly 4.5%.

Germline V gives CDR1 MGHRA, CDR2 YSYEKL. V was pared by 3 bases and J by 4 bases, with 6 bases of the junction left unmatched. The CDR3 is made up of 14 amino acids. A remark on this clone: What it recognizes is unknown.

Donation came from healthy HIV-negative adults that had no recent acute infections or vaccinations. V and J are TRBV4-1 and TRBJ2-7; 7 bases are a match to TRBD1. This TCR derives from a woman in her twenties or thirties in good health. Sequencing was done on a sample of naive CD4+ T cells sorted from blood. The subset: CD45RA+ positively selected. The CDR3 loop is CASSQTGLVYEQYF. The CDR3 DNA is TGCGCCAGCAGCCAGACAGGGTTAGTATACGAGCAGTACTTC.